Each of the 3 T cell receptor beta chains below was sequenced from the same sample in a study of cytomegalovirus exposure and HLA in healthy donors. Primers included in the PCR were 60 Vbeta and 13 Jbeta primers. Profiled with immunoSEQ multiplex PCR; TCRdb holds only in-frame clones, not every one. The sample holds 100,000 to 150,000 clones; around 78% are singletons and the top ten take roughly 1.9%. What was sequenced was PBMCs. The receptors originated from a woman aged 50 to 60 in good health and CMV-seronegative.

In this sample, this clone turned up a few times. V is TRBV29-1 and J is TRBJ2-1; 8 bases align to TRBD2. From germline, CDR1 is SQVTM and CDR2 ANQGSEA. This CDR3 has 13 residues. V trimming: 5 bases; J trimming: 12 bases; junction bases outside the gene matches: 12. CDR3 nucleotide sequence: TGCAGCGTTTCCGGGACTAGTCAGTCCGGGCAGTTCTTC. This gives the protein CSVSGTSQSGQFF.

The chain employs TRBV2 and TRBJ2-3; 9 nucleotides align to TRBD1. Per germline, CDR1 SNHLY and CDR2 FYNNEI. V was clipped by 2 bases and J by 9 bases; unmatched bases: 3. The CDR3 runs to 13 residues. The CDR3 is CASSERTGGTQYF. CDR3 sequence (DNA): TGTGCCAGCAGTGAACGTACAGGGGGCACGCAGTATTTT.

The chain has TRBV9 and TRBJ2-3; maybe TRBD2 (5 bases). Germline CDR1 SGDLS, CDR2 YYNGEE. Trimming took off 3 bases at V and 6 bases at J, with 17 bases between the two ends. CDR3 length equals 15 residues. The CDR3 region is CASSATGGPQDTQYF. CDR3 sequence (DNA): TGTGCCAGCAGCGCCACCGGCGGGCCTCAGGATACGCAGTATTTT.